The 24 T cell receptor beta chains below all came from one sample that was sequenced in a study of early T cells in non-severe SARS-CoV-2 infection. Using its own MiXCR run on the 5' RACE reads, TCRdb lists one record per CDR3 protein. The data hold tens of thousands of distinct CDR3 sequences, with roughly a tenth observed a single time. Sequenced material: whole blood. The receptors originated from an adult who was a healthcare worker with PCR-confirmed SARS-CoV-2 infection or an uninfected control (not recorded which).

This clonotype has more than one count but fewer than ten. The chain links TRBV19 to TRBJ1-2; D possibly corresponds to TRBD1 (5 bases). Per the germline V gene, CDR1 is LNHDA and CDR2 is SQIVND (reference sequence). The CDR3 length is 14 residues. V shed 7 bases and J shed 5 bases, with 17 bases lying between them. The CDR3 loop is CASTDVGTVYGYTF. DNA for the CDR3: TGTGCCAGTACGGACGTGGGGACGGTTTATGGCTACACCTTC. The entire variable domain, with the rest obtained from reference TRBV19 and TRBJ1-2, is as follows: DGGITQSPKYLFRKEGQNVTLSCEQNLNHDAMYWYRQDPGQGLRLIYYSQIVNDFQKGDIAEGYSVSREKKESFPLTVTSAQKNPTAFYLCASTDVGTVYGYTFGSGTRLTVV.

V is TRBV7-9 and J is TRBJ1-1, with D unresolved. The germline V and J ends were trimmed by 8 bases and 2 bases, with 12 bases remaining between them. The length of the CDR3 is 13 residues. The V gene's germline CDR1 is SEHNR and CDR2 FQNEAQ (reference sequence). This CDR3 reads CASCQDGNTEAFF. As DNA, the CDR3 is TGTGCCAGCTGCCAAGACGGAAACACTGAAGCTTTCTTT. The full variable domain, its missing parts supplied by reference TRBV7-9 and TRBJ1-1, is DTGVSQNPRHKITKRGQNVTFRCDPISEHNRLYWYRQTLGQGPEFLTYFQNEAQLEKSRLLSDRFSAERPKGSFSTLEIQRTEQGDSAMYLCASCQDGNTEAFFGQGTRLTVV.

This clonotype appeared many times. This sequence joins TRBV20-1 and TRBJ2-7, with TRBD2 matching 16 bases. Germline CDR1 reads DFQATT; CDR2 reads SNEGSKA (reference sequence). The CDR3 sequence is 13 residues long. CDR3 sequence reads: CSQGTSGREEQYF. The CDR3 DNA is TGCAGCCAGGGGACTAGCGGGAGGGAAGAGCAGTACTTC.

The chain is built from TRBV2 and TRBJ2-5, with D hard to call. V was cut by 5 bases and J by 3 bases, with 13 bases left in between. From germline, CDR1 is SNHLY and CDR2 FYNNEI. This CDR3 region has 14 residues. CDR3 loop: CASSYPRSEETQYF. The CDR3 nucleotides are TGTGCCAGCAGTTACCCCCGATCGGAAGAGACCCAGTACTTC.

This clonotype was seen only a few times. J is TRBJ2-1 and V is TRBV7-2; D ambiguous. V was clipped by 1 base and J by 6 bases, with 16 bases between them. CDR1 and CDR2 (germline): SGHTA, FQGNSA. This CDR3 is built from 16 residues. CDR3 residues: CASSLEGKLIFNEQFF. CDR3 in DNA: TGTGCCAGCAGCTTAGAAGGAAAACTAATCTTCAATGAGCAGTTCTTC.

This clonotype was observed many times. This rearrangement joins TRBV4-3 to TRBJ2-1, with D uncertain. The germline V and J ends were trimmed by 3 bases and 0 bases, with 9 bases remaining between them. Germline assignment: CDR1 LGHNA and CDR2 YSLEER. The CDR3 extends over 15 amino acids. Here the CDR3 DNA reads TGCGCCAGCAGCCAGGGCGGAAGCTCCTACAATGAGCAGTTCTTC. Encoded protein: CASSQGGSSYNEQFF.

The genes are TRBV7-2 and TRBJ1-2; possible D gene TRBD1, 5 bases. The CDR3 is 14 residues long. The V gene lost 5 bases and the J gene lost 7 bases, with 17 bases spanning the gap. CDR1 is SGHTA, CDR2 FQGNSA, per germline. The CDR3 nucleotides are TGTGCCAGCAGCCCCGTGGGGACGAGGGGTGGCTACACCTTC. This gives the protein CASSPVGTRGGYTF. The whole variable domain, filled in from reference TRBV7-2 and TRBJ1-2, reads GAGVSQSPSNKVTEKGKDVELRCDPISGHTALYWYRQSLGQGLEFLIYFQGNSAPDKSGLPSDRFSAERTGGSVSTLTIQRTQQEDSAVYLCASSPVGTRGGYTFGSGTRLTVV.

This clonotype was picked up a small number of times. The genes are TRBV7-6 and TRBJ2-2, with 10 bases aligning to TRBD1. Trimming removed 1 base from V and 1 base from J; junction bases left unmatched: 3. The CDR3 loop spans 17 amino acids. Germline assignment: CDR1 SGHVS and CDR2 FNYEAQ. CDR3 nucleotides: TGTGCCAGCAGCTTAGGGACAGGGGGTTTGAACACCGGGGAGCTGTTTTTT. Its translation is CASSLGTGGLNTGELFF.

The chain links TRBV6-2 or TRBV6-3 to TRBJ2-1; D perhaps matches TRBD1 (6 bases). V was trimmed by 5 bases and J by 8 bases, leaving 19 bases between them. This CDR3 has 15 residues. Looked up from germline, CDR1 is MNHEY and CDR2 is SVGEGT. CDR3 amino acids: CASSRRKNRDHEQFF. In nucleotides, the CDR3 is TGTGCCAGCAGTCGTCGTAAAAACAGGGACCATGAGCAGTTCTTC.

The CDR3 protein is CASSSRSGANVLTF. CDR3 DNA sequence: TGTGCCAGCAGTAGCCGCTCTGGGGCCAACGTCCTGACTTTC. V is TRBV6-5 and J is TRBJ2-6; D gene unclear. The germline CDR1 and CDR2 sequences are MNHEY and SVGAGI. This CDR3 comprises 14 residues. Between the trimmed V and J ends, which lost 5 bases and 0 bases, there was a span of 5 bases.

A few counts support this clonotype. V usage is TRBV28 and J usage is TRBJ1-5, with 8 bases lining up with TRBD1. The CDR3 is 16 residues long. V lost 2 bases to trimming and J lost 4 bases; unmatched junction nucleotides: 7. Per the germline V gene, CDR1 is MDHEN and CDR2 is SYDVKM. CDR3 sequence: CASSLGAGGWNQPQHF. In DNA form, the CDR3 reads TGTGCCAGCAGTTTAGGGGCAGGGGGCTGGAATCAGCCCCAGCATTTT.

This clonotype was seen more than once but under ten times. This chain uses TRBV18 with TRBJ1-6; D might be TRBD1 (5 bases). Deletions cut 6 bases from V and 7 bases from J, with 16 bases between. Germline loops: CDR1 KGHSH, CDR2 LQKENI. The CDR3 loop spans 15 amino acids. Here the CDR3 DNA reads TGTGCCAGCTCCGATATGGGACGGAGAAATTCACCCCTCCACTTT. It is translated as CASSDMGRRNSPLHF. Looking up the rest from reference TRBV18 and TRBJ1-6 gives the full variable domain: NAGVMQNPRHLVRRRGQEARLRCSPMKGHSHVYWYRQLPEEGLKFMVYLQKENIIDESGMPKERFSAEFPKEGPSILRIQQVVRGDSAAYFCASSDMGRRNSPLHFGNGTRLTVT.

The rearrangement uses TRBV5-6 and TRBJ2-7; D call uncertain. The CDR3 is 13 residues long. Germline values: CDR1 SGHDT, CDR2 YYEEEE. Trimming took 0 bases from V and 4 from J, leaving 8 bases between them. The CDR3: CASSLAVIYEQYF. The CDR3, as DNA: TGTGCCAGCAGCTTGGCGGTGATTTACGAGCAGTACTTC.

This clonotype was detected a few times. This rearrangement joins TRBV6-4 to TRBJ2-1; no reliable D call. This CDR3 region has 13 residues. V lost 0 bases to trimming and J lost 7 bases, with 7 bases between them. Germline V gene data show CDR1 as MRHNA and CDR2 as SNTAGT. CDR3 amino acids: CASSDSTVNEQFF. The CDR3 region has the DNA TGTGCCAGCAGTGACTCGACGGTAAATGAGCAGTTCTTC.

The rearrangement joins TRBV7-7 to TRBJ2-3; D could derive from TRBD1 or TRBD2 (8 bases each). CDR3 length equals 16 residues. V gave up 5 bases and J gave up 3 bases, with 18 bases separating them. Germline CDR1 is SSHAT and CDR2 is FNYEAQ (reference sequence). CDR3 region: CASSPQGGGRTDTQYF. The CDR3 coding sequence is TGTGCCAGCAGCCCACAGGGGGGCGGGAGGACAGATACGCAGTATTTT.

This clonotype was seen ten or more times. The V gene is TRBV28, the J gene TRBJ2-7; 10 bases are shared with TRBD2. CDR1 is MDHEN, CDR2 SYDVKM, per germline. This CDR3 has 13 amino acids. V shed 8 bases and J 3 bases; nucleotides not matched to a gene: 4. The CDR3 DNA sequence: TGTGCCAGCCGACTAGCGGGTGTCTACGAGCAGTACTTC. It yields the protein CASRLAGVYEQYF.

The chain links TRBV7-2 to TRBJ2-3; tentatively, D is TRBD2 (6 bases). CDR1 and CDR2 from the germline V gene are SGHTA and FQGNSA. The CDR3 covers 14 residues. V dropped 0 bases and J dropped 4 bases, with 8 bases sitting between them. The CDR3 region has the DNA TGTGCCAGCAGCTTAGCGGGAGGTGCAGATACGCAGTATTTT. This sequence encodes CASSLAGGADTQYF.

V is TRBV12-3 or TRBV12-4 and J is TRBJ2-1; D unresolved. Trimming removed 7 bases from V and 7 bases from J, with 8 bases in between. The CDR3 is 11 amino acids. This CDR3 reads CASTDSNEQFF. The CDR3 nucleotides are TGTGCCAGCACTGATTCTAATGAGCAGTTCTTC.

A few counts support this clonotype. V usage is TRBV11-2 and J usage is TRBJ2-4; perhaps TRBD2 as D (5 bases). The CDR3 totals 13 residues. Germline CDR1 SGHAT, CDR2 FQNNGV. The V end lost 1 base, the J end lost 7 bases, and 8 bases lay between the germline ends. This CDR3 is CASSLGGQNIQYF. The CDR3 DNA follows: TGTGCCAGCAGCTTAGGAGGGCAGAACATTCAGTACTTC.

This clonotype was picked up a small number of times. The gene calls are TRBV30 and TRBJ2-2, with D perhaps TRBD2 (6 bases). Germline V gene data show CDR1 as GTSNPN and CDR2 as SVGIG (reference sequence). Trimming shortened V by 5 bases and J by 3 bases, and 16 bases separated the two germline ends. The CDR3 loop spans 15 amino acids. CDR3 nucleotides: TGTGCCTGGGTGACCGGGAGAGGATACACCGGGGAGCTGTTTTTT. It encodes CAWVTGRGYTGELFF.

The rearrangement uses TRBV7-6 and TRBJ2-5, with 9 bases that match TRBD1. Germline V gene lookup returns CDR1 SGHVS and CDR2 FNYEAQ. V dropped 1 base and J dropped 3; count of bases not matched to a gene: 3. This CDR3 has 15 amino acids. CDR3 amino acids: CASSLGTGVEETQYF. CDR3 nucleotides: TGTGCCAGCAGCTTAGGGACAGGGGTGGAAGAGACCCAGTACTTC.

This clonotype occurred a few times. CDR3 in DNA: TGTGCCAGCAGCCCAGAAGGACACTCGCCCACAGCTAAAGAGACCCAGTACTTC. This sequence encodes CASSPEGHSPTAKETQYF. The chain combines TRBV11-1 with TRBJ2-5; TRBD1 might be the D (5 bases). Germline V gene lookup returns CDR1 SGHAT and CDR2 FQDESV (reference sequence). The V and J ends lost 5 bases and 3 bases respectively, with 25 bases between them. The CDR3 has 18 amino acids.

The genes are TRBV11-2 and TRBJ2-1; 13 bases are a match to TRBD2. V was pared by 1 base and J by 9 bases, with 6 bases of the junction left unmatched. CDR1 and CDR2 (germline): SGHAT, FQNNGV. The length of the CDR3 is 16 residues. CDR3 residues: CASSLGGTSGISEQFF. The CDR3 DNA follows: TGTGCCAGCAGCTTAGGGGGGACTAGCGGGATCTCTGAGCAGTTCTTC.

This clonotype was counted a few times. The chain recombines TRBV5-4 with TRBJ2-7; 9 positions agree with TRBD2. The ends lost 0 bases at V and 6 bases at J; junction bases unmatched: 10. The CDR3 length is 16 residues. Germline CDR1 is SGHNT and CDR2 is YYREEE (reference sequence). CDR3 in DNA: TGTGCCAGCAGCTTGGTCGGAACTAGCGGGTTGGGCGAGCAGTACTTC. This translates into CASSLVGTSGLGEQYF.